The clone carrying this T cell receptor beta chain occurred a few times. Germline V gene data show CDR1 as SGHTS and CDR2 as YDEGEE. This CDR3 region has 15 residues. The V gene end was trimmed by 4 bases and the J gene end by 2 bases; junction bases not matched to a gene: 6. This entry is derived from a study of molecular identifiers for immune sequencing clone quantification. TCRdb re-analysed the PCR reads in MiXCR, keeping a single row per CDR3 protein. The table includes 550,000 to 750,000 distinct CDR3 sequences, about 20% detected once. Sequencing used naive CD8+ T cells from blood, with Jurkat cell RNA spiked in. Subset meaning: FACS-sorted CD8+CD4-CCR7+CD45RA+ naive T cells. This chain links TRBV5-8 with TRBJ2-1; 7 bases are a match to TRBD2. The origin of this receptor is a human donor in good health. Some libraries in this study had Jurkat cell RNA spiked in. The CDR3 loop reads CASSPFGGTYNEQFF. The DNA of the CDR3 is TGTGCCAGCAGCCCCTTCGGGGGGACCTACAATGAGCAGTTCTTC.